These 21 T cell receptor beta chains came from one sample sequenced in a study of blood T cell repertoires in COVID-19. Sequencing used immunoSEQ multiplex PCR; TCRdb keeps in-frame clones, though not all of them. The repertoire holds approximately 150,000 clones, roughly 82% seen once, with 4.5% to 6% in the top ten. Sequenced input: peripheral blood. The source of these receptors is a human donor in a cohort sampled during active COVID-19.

The CDR3 here is CASSPRTSGSTDTQYF. The CDR3 DNA follows: TGTGCCAGCTCACCACGGACTAGCGGTAGCACAGATACGCAGTATTTT. The V gene is TRBV18, the J gene TRBJ2-3; 10 nucleotides agree with TRBD2. The germline V gene encodes CDR1 KGHSH and CDR2 LQKENI. This CDR3 spans 16 amino acids. The V and J ends lost 1 base and 0 bases, in that order; junction bases with no gene match: 1.

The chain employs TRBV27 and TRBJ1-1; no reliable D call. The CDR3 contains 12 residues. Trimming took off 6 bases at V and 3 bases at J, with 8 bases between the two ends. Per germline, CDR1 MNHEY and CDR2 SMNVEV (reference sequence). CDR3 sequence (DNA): TGTGCCAGCAGACGGTCACACACTGAAGCTTTCTTT. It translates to CASRRSHTEAFF.

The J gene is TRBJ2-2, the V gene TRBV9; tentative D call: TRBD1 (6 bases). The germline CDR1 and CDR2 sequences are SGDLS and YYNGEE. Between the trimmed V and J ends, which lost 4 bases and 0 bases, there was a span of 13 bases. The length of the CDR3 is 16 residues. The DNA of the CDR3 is TGTGCCAGCAGCACCTCGACAGGCCCGAACACCGGGGAGCTGTTTTTT. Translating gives CASSTSTGPNTGELFF.

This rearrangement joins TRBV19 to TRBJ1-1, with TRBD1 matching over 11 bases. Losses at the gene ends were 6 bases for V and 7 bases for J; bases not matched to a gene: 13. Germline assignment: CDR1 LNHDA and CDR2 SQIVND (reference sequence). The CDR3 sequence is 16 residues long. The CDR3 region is CASSTPGTGGFREAFF. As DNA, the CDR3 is TGTGCCAGTAGCACCCCCGGGACAGGGGGATTTCGTGAAGCTTTCTTT. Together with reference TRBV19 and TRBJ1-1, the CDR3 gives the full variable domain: DGGITQSPKYLFRKEGQNVTLSCEQNLNHDAMYWYRQDPGQGLRLIYYSQIVNDFQKGDIAEGYSVSREKKESFPLTVTSAQKNPTAFYLCASSTPGTGGFREAFFGQGTRLTVV.

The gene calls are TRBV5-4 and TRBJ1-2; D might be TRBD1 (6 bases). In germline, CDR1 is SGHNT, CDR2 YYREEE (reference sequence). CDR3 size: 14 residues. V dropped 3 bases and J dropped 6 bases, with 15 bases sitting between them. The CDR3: CASSSDVGGDGYTF. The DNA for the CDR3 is TGTGCCAGCAGCTCGGACGTAGGGGGGGATGGCTACACCTTC.

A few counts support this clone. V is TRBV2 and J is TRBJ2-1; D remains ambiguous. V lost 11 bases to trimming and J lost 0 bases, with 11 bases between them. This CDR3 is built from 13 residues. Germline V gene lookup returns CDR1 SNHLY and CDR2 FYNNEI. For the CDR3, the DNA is TGTGCCTCCAGTCGGAGCTCCTACAATGAGCAGTTCTTC. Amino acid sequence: CASSRSSYNEQFF. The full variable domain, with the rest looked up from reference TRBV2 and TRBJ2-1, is EPEVTQTPSHQVTQMGQEVILRCVPISNHLYFYWYRQILGQKVEFLVSFYNNEISEKSEIFDDQFSVERPDGSNFTLKIRSTKLEDSAMYFCASSRSSYNEQFFGPGTRLTVL.

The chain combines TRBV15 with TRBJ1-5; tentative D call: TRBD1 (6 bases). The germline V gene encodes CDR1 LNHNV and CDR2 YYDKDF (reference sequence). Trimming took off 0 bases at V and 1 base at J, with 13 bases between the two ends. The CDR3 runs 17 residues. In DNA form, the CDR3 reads TGTGCCACCAGCAGAGATCGGGGGGGCGTGAGCAATCAGCCCCAGCATTTT. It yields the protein CATSRDRGGVSNQPQHF. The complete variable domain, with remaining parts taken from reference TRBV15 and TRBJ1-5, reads DAMVIQNPRYQVTQFGKPVTLSCSQTLNHNVMYWYQQKSSQAPKLLFHYYDKDFNNEADTPDNFQSRRPNTSFCFLDIRSPGLGDTAMYLCATSRDRGGVSNQPQHFGDGTRLSIL.

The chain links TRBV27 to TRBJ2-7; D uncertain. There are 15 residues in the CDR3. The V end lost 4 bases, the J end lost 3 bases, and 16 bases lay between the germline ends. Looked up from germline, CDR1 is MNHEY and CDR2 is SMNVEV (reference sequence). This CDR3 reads CASSSLSAGDYEQYV. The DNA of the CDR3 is TGTGCCAGCAGTTCGTTAAGTGCAGGCGACTACGAGCAGTACGTC.

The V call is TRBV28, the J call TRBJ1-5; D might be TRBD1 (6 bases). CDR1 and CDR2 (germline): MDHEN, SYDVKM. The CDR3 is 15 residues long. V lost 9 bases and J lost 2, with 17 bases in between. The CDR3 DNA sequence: TGTGCCAGTGGGGCGGGGGCAAAAGGCAATCAGCCCCAGCATTTT. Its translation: CASGAGAKGNQPQHF.

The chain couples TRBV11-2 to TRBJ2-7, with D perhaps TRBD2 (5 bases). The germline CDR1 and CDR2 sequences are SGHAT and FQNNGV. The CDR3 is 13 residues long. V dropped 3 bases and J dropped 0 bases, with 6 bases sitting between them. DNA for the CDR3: TGTGCCAGCAGCTTGGGAGACTCCTACGAGCAGTACTTC. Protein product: CASSLGDSYEQYF.

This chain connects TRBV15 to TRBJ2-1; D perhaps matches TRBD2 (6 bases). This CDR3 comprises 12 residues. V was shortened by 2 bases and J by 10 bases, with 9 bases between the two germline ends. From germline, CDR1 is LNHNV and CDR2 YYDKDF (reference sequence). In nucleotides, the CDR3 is TGTGCCACCAGCAGAAACCTAGCGGAGCAGTTCTTC. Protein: CATSRNLAEQFF.

CDR3 amino acids: CASSTDGTERQPQHF. The CDR3 nucleotides read TGTGCCAGTAGTACCGACGGGACAGAACGTCAGCCCCAGCATTTT. The chain recombines TRBV19 with TRBJ1-5; TRBD1 aligns across 7 bases. The ends lost 4 bases at V and 6 bases at J; junction bases unmatched: 9. Germline-derived CDR1 and CDR2 are LNHDA and SQIVND (reference sequence). The CDR3 totals 15 residues.

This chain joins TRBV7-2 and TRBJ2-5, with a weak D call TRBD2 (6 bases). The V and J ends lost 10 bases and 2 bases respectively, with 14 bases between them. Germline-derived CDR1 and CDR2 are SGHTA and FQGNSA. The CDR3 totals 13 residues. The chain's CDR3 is CATGRAGQETQYF. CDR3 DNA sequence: TGTGCCACAGGCCGGGCGGGACAAGAGACCCAGTACTTC. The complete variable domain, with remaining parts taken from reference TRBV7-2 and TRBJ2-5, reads GAGVSQSPSNKVTEKGKDVELRCDPISGHTALYWYRQSLGQGLEFLIYFQGNSAPDKSGLPSDRFSAERTGGSVSTLTIQRTQQEDSAVYLCATGRAGQETQYFGPGTRLLVL.

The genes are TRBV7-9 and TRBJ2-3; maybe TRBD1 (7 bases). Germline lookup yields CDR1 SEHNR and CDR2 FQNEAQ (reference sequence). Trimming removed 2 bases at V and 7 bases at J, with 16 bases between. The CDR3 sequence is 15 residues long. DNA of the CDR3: TGTGCCAGCAGCTTATCGTCAGGGGGGTGGTATACGCAGTATTTT. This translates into CASSLSSGGWYTQYF.

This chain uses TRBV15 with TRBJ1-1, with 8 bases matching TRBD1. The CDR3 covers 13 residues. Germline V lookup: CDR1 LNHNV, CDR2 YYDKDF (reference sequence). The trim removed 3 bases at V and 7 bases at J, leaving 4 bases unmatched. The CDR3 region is CATSSGQGLEAFF. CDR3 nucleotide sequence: TGTGCCACCAGCAGTGGACAGGGACTTGAAGCTTTCTTT.

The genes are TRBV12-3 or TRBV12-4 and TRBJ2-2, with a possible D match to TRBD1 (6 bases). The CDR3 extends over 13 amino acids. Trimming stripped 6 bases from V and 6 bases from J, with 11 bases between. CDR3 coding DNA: TGTGCCAGCAGACAGGGTTGGGCCGGGGAGCTGTTTTTT. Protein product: CASRQGWAGELFF.

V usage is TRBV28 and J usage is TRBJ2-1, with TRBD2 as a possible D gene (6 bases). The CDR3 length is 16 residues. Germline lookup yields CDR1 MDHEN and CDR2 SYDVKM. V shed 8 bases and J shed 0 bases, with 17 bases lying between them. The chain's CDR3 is CASGERRGLSYNEQFF. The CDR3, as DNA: TGTGCCAGCGGCGAAAGGCGGGGACTCTCCTACAATGAGCAGTTCTTC.

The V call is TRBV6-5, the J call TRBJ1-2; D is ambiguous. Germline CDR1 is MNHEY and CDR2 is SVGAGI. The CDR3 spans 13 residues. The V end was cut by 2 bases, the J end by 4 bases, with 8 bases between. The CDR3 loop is CASSYGQRYGYTF. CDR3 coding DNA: TGTGCCAGCAGTTACGGGCAACGCTATGGCTACACCTTC.

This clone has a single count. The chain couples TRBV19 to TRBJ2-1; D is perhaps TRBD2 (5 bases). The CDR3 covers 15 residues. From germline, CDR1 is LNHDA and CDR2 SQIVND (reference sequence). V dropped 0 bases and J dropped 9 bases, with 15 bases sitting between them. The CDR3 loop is CASSIETLEGAEQFF. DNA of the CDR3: TGTGCCAGTAGTATAGAGACCCTAGAGGGTGCTGAGCAGTTCTTC.

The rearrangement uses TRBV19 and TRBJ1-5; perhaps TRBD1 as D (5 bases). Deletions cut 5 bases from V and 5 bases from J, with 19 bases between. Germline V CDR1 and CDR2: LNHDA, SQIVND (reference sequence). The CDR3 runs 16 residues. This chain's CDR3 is CASSPTTAGLDQPQHF. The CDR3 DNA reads TGTGCCAGTAGTCCGACAACGGCAGGGTTGGATCAGCCCCAGCATTTT.

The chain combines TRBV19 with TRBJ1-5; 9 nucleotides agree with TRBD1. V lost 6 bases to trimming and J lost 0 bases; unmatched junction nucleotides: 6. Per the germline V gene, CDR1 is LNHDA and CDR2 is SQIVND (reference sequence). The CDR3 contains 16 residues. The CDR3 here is CASSRGTGNSNQPQHF. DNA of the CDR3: TGTGCCAGTAGCCGGGGGACAGGGAATAGCAATCAGCCCCAGCATTTT.